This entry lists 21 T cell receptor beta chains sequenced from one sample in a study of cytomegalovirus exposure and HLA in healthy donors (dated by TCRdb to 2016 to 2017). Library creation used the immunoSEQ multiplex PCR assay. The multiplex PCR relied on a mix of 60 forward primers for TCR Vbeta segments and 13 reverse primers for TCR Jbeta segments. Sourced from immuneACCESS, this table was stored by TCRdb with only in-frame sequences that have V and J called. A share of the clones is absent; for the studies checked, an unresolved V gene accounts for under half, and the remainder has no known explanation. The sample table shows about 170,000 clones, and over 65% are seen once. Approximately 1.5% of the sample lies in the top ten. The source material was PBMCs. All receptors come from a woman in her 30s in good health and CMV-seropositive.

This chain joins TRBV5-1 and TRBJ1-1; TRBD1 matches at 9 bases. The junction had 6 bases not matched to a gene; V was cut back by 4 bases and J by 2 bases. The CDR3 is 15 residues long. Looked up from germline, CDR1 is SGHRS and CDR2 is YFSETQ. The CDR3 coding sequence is TGCGCCAGCAGCGGCGACAGGGGGGAAAACACTGAAGCTTTCTTT. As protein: CASSGDRGENTEAFF.

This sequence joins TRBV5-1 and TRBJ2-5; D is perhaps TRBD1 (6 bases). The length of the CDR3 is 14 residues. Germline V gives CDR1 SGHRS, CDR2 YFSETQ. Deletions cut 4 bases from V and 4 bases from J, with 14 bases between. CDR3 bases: TGCGCCAGCAGCCCGGGACAAGGAACAGAGACCCAGTACTTC. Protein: CASSPGQGTETQYF.

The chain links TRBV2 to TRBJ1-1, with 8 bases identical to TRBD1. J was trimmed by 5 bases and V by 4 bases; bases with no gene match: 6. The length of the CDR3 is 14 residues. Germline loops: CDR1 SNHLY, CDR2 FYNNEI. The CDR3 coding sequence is TGTGCCAGCAGTGCCAGGGGACAGGTGACTGAAGCTTTCTTT. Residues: CASSARGQVTEAFF.

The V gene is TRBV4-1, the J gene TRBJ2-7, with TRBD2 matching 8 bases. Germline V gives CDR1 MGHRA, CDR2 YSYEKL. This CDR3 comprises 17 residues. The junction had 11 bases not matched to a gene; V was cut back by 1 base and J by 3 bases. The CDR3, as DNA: TGCGCCAGCAGCCAAGTAACTAGCGGCCATTCTAGCTACGAGCAGTACTTC. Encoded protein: CASSQVTSGHSSYEQYF.

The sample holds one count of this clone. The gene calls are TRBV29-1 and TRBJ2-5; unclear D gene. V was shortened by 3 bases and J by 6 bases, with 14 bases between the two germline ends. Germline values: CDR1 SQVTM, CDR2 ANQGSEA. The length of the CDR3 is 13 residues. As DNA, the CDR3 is TGCAGCGTTGAGGGCAGGCTATTAAAGACCCAGTACTTC. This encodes CSVEGRLLKTQYF. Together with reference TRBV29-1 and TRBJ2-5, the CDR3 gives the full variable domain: SAVISQKPSRDICQRGTSLTIQCQVDSQVTMMFWYRQQPGQSLTLIATANQGSEATYESGFVIDKFPISRPNLTFSTLTVSNMSPEDSSIYLCSVEGRLLKTQYFGPGTRLLVL.

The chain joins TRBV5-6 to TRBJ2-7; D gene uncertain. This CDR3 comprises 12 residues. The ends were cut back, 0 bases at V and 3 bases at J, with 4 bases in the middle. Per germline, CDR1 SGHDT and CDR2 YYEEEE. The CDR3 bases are TGTGCCAGCAGCTTGGCCCTCTACGAGCAGTACTTC. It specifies CASSLALYEQYF.

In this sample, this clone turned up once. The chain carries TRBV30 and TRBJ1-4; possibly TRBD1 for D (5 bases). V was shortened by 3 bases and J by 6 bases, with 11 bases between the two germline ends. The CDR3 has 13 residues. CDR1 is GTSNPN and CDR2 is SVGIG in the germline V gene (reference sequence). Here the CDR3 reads CAWRGRGDEKLFF. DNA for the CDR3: TGTGCCTGGAGGGGACGCGGGGATGAAAAACTGTTTTTT.

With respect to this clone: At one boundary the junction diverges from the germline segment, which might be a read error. The CDR3 sequence is CSSSEGDRGKDYGYTF. In DNA, the CDR3 is TGTTCCAGCAGCGAGGGGGACAGGGGGAAGGACTATGGCTACACCTTC. The chain has TRBV7-9 and TRBJ1-2; TRBD1 agrees at 11 bases. The CDR3 is made up of 16 amino acids. Germline CDR1 and CDR2: SEHNR and FQNEAQ (reference sequence).

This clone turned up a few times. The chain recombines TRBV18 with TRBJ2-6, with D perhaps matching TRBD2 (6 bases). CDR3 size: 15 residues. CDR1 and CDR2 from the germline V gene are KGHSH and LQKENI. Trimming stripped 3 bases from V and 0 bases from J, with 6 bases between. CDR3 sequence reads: CASSPGGSGANVLTF. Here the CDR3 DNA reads TGTGCCAGCTCACCGGGGGGCTCTGGGGCCAACGTCCTGACTTTC.

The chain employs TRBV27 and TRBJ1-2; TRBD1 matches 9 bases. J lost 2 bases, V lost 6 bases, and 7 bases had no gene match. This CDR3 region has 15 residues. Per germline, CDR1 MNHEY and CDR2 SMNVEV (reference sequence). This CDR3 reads CASRDTGGSNYGYTF. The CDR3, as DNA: TGTGCCAGCAGGGATACAGGGGGCTCCAACTATGGCTACACCTTC.

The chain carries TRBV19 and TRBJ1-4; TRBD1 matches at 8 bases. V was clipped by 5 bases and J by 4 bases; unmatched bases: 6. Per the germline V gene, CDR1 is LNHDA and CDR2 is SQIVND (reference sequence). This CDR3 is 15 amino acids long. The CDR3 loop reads CASSPGTGLNEKLFF. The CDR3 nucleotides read TGTGCCAGTAGTCCAGGGACAGGTCTTAATGAAAAACTGTTTTTT. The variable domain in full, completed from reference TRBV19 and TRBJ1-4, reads DGGITQSPKYLFRKEGQNVTLSCEQNLNHDAMYWYRQDPGQGLRLIYYSQIVNDFQKGDIAEGYSVSREKKESFPLTVTSAQKNPTAFYLCASSPGTGLNEKLFFGSGTQLSVL.

The CDR3 loop reads CASSHPTTGLLANTGELFF. CDR3 coding DNA: TGTGCCAGCAGCCACCCAACGACGGGATTACTCGCCAACACCGGGGAGCTGTTTTTT. V usage is TRBV7-9 and J usage is TRBJ2-2; possible D gene TRBD2, 5 bases. V was trimmed by 5 bases and J by 2 bases, leaving 24 bases between them. The CDR3 consists of 19 residues. The germline V gene encodes CDR1 SEHNR and CDR2 FQNEAQ (reference sequence).

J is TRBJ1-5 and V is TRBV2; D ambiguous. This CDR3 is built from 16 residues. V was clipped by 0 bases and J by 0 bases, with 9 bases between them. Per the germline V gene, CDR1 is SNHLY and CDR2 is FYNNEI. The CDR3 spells CASSEAWGGSNQPQHF. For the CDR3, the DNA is TGTGCCAGCAGTGAAGCATGGGGAGGTAGCAATCAGCCCCAGCATTTT.

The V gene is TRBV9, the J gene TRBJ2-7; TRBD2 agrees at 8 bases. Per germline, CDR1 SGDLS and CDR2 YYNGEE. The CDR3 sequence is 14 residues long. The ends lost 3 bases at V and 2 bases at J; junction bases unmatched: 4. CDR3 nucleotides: TGTGCCAGCAGCGCCGGGGGGGGGCCCTACGAGCAGTACTTC. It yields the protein CASSAGGGPYEQYF.

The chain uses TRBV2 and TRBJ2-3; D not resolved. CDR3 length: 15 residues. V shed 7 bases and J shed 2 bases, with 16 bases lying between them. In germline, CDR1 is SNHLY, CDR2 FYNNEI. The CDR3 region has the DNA TGTGCCAGCACCACCCCCTTCGCGGACACAGATACGCAGTATTTT. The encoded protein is CASTTPFADTDTQYF.

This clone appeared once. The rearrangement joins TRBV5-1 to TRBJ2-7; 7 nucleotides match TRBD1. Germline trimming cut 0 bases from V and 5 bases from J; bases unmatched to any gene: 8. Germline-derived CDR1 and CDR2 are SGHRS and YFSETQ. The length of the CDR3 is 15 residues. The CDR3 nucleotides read TGCGCCAGCAGCTTGGTTAGTGAAGGGGGCAACGAGCAGTACTTC. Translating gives CASSLVSEGGNEQYF.

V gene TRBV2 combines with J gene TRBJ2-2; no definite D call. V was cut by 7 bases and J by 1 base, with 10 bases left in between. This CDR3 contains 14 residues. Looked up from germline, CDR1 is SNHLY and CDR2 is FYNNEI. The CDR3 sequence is CASTAYRNTGELFF. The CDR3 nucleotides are TGTGCCAGCACCGCGTACCGGAACACCGGGGAGCTGTTTTTT.

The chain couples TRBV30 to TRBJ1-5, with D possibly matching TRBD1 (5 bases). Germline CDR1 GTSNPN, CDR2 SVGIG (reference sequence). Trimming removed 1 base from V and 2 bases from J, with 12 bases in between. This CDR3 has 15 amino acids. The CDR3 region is CAWSDHRGGNQPQHF. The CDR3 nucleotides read TGTGCCTGGAGTGACCACCGGGGGGGCAATCAGCCCCAGCATTTT. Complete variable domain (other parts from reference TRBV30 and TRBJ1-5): SQTIHQWPATLVQPVGSPLSLECTVEGTSNPNLYWYRQAAGRGLQLLFYSVGIGQISSEVPQNLSASRPQDRQFILSSKKLLLSDSGFYLCAWSDHRGGNQPQHFGDGTRLSIL.

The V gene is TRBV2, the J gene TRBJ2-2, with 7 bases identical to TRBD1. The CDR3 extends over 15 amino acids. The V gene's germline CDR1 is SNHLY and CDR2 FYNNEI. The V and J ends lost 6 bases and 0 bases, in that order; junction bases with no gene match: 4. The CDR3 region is CASRAQGSNTGELFF. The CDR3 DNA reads TGTGCCAGCAGAGCACAGGGGTCGAACACCGGGGAGCTGTTTTTT.

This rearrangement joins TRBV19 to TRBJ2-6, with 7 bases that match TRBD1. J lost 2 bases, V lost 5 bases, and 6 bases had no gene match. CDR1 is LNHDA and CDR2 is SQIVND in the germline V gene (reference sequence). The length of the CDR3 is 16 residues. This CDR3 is CASSQNTGAGANVLTF. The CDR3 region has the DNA TGTGCCAGTAGTCAGAACACAGGGGCTGGGGCCAACGTCCTGACTTTC.

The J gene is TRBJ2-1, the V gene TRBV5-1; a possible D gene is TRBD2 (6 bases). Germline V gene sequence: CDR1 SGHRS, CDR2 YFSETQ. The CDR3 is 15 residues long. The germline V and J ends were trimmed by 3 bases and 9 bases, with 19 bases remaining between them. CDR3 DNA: TGCGCCAGCAGCTGGGTGGATGTCGGGAGCGGTGAGCAGTTCTTC. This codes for CASSWVDVGSGEQFF.